This entry concerns a single T cell receptor beta chain. The specificity of this receptor is unknown. No much larger clone exists at a distance of one base, and base qualities are not known. Using the deep immunoSEQ assay, multiplex PCR amplified TCR CDR3 regions from genomic DNA. For each cell subset, the extracted genomic DNA was distributed evenly across all wells of several immunoSEQ 96-well plates, and each plate served as one replicate. For sorted subsets, roughly 200 ng of genomic DNA, equivalent to 25,000 to 35,000 T cell genomes, went into each replicate PCR. Purified libraries were measured with a Qubit 3.0 fluorometer, size-checked on a Bioanalyzer 2100, and measured again with the KAPA Library Quantification kit. Every immunoSEQ 96-well plate was sequenced on a dedicated single-read 150-cycle Illumina NextSeq 550 flow cell. The paper's processing steps were these. Because the immunoSEQ output held only junctional sequences and lacked quality scores, the filtering could not match the filtering applied to full-length reads. Sequences were annotated with PyIR, a Python wrapper for IgBLAST v1.9, using IMGT germline references to assign V/J genes and CDR3. Reads were removed for weak V/J assignments (E-value above 1e-6), missing CDR3, stop codons, out-of-frame junctions, or ambiguous translated residues. V3J clonotypes were defined by identical inferred V gene, J gene, and CDR3 amino acid sequence. Percentage overlap between repertoires was calculated by dividing the number of shared unique clonotypes by the size of the smaller repertoire. Richness of each repertoire was evaluated using RTK rarefaction, the Chao1 estimator, and Recon v2.1 estimates of unobserved clonotypes. OLGA was used to compute generation probabilities for all TCRbeta clonotypes that the gDNA method yielded from a few donors. Imported from immuneACCESS, the table was reduced by TCRdb to in-frame sequences with V and J called. These copies leave out some clones; in studies compared against another copy, an unresolved V gene accounts for under half, and the cause of the remainder is not known. That table is the source of V, J and clone size, and D and trimming were worked out from the DNA. For this sample there are 780,000 or so clones; just under 75% appear just once. The top ten hold approximately 1.8% of the sample.

These data originate in a study of shared clonotypes between healthy human individuals (dated by TCRdb to the early 2020s). About the study as a whole: The cohort included three men and two women between 18 and 49 years of age. Libraries were prepared and TCR repertoires were sequenced by different laboratories using diverse techniques, in order to increase sequencing depth and limit assay-specific biases. Per donor, leukapheresis produced somewhere between about 0.8 and 9.5 billion PBMCs. For each donor, three plates each were used for CD4 naive and CD4 memory, two plates were used for CD8 naive, and one plate was used for CD8 memory. The study deeply sequenced blood TCR repertoires of several healthy adults to estimate repertoire size and the extent of clonotype sharing between individuals. On the study overall, not on this receptor specifically: Sampling was restricted to blood, and TCR repertoires in tissue are likely to differ from TCR repertoires in blood. The genetic and exposure-history diversity represented was limited by the small number of donors. About 5% of naive CD4, roughly 3.5% of naive CD8, around 2.3% of memory CD4, and less than 0.45% of memory CD8 clonotypes were shared across a handful of donors. Naive subsets generally had larger estimated clonotype richness than memory subsets. Incomplete sequencing was indicated by rarefaction of sorted-subset datasets, despite the large sequencing depth. Based on pairwise subsampling, the degree of clonotype sharing among donors was expected to be affected by sequencing depth. Clonotypes shared by all four sorted-subset donors showed higher generation probabilities than non-shared clonotypes.

Healthy HIV-negative adults with no recently reported acute infections or vaccinations were included as donors. Every donor was a Caucasian adult living in Nashville, Tennessee, USA. CD4+ T cells were enriched by magnetic negative selection, after which naive cells were positively selected on CD45RA and the negative fraction was taken as the memory subset. Blood was collected by leukapheresis, and PBMCs were isolated by Ficoll-Histopaque density gradient centrifugation and then cryopreserved in liquid nitrogen vapor phase. Analytical flow cytometry was used to check the purity and quantity of each magnetically sorted T cell population. Genomic DNA was isolated from every sorted fraction and measured by UV absorbance on a Nanodrop 2000c. Unmatched junction bases come to 6, with V trimmed by 4 bases and J by 1 base. Per the germline V gene, SGHVS is the CDR1 and FQNEAQ is the CDR2. Reading from cysteine to phenylalanine, the CDR3 counts 15 amino acids. The retained sequence is limited to the CDR3, 45 bases, with the frame set at the first base.

The receptor chain draws on TRBV7-8 and TRBJ1-1, with 7 junctional bases fitting TRBD1. The clonotype comes from a woman aged 25 to 39 in good health. Sequences were obtained from memory CD4+ T cells sorted from blood. The cell subset or site label for this specimen denotes: CD45RA-negative fraction. In nucleotide form, the sequence is TGTGCCAGCAGCTCTCAGGGGGGCCCGAACACTGAAGCTTTCTTT. This is translated as CASSSQGGPNTEAFF.